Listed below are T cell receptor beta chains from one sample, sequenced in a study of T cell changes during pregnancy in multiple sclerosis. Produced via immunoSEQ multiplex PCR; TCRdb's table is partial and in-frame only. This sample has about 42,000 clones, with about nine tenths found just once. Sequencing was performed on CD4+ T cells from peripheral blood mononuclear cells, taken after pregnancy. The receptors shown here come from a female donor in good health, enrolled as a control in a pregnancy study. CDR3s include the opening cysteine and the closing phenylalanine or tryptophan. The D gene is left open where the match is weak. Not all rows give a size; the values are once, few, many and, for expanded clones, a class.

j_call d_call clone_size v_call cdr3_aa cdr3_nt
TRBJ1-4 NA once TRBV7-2 CASSSERGATTNEKLFF TGTGCCAGCAGCTCCGAACGGGGGGCTACAACTAATGAAAAACTGTTTTTT
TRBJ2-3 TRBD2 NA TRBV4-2 CASSQVTSGSVGDTQYF TGTGCCAGCAGCCAAGTGACTAGCGGATCCGTAGGAGATACGCAGTATTTT
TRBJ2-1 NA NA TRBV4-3 CASSQTQYEQFF TGCGCCAGCAGCCAAACACAATATGAGCAGTTCTTC
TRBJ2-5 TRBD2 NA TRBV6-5 CASRVGEGTQYF TGTGCCAGCCGCGTGGGGGAGGGGACCCAGTACTTC
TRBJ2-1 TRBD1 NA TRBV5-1 CASSSGQVGSEQFF TGCGCCAGCAGCTCGGGACAGGTCGGTTCTGAGCAGTTCTTC
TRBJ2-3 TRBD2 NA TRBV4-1 CASSQSLAGGGDTQYF TGCGCCAGCAGCCAATCACTAGCGGGGGGAGGGGATACGCAGTATTTT
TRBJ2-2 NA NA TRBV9 CASSVWEDGELFF TGTGCCAGCAGCGTCTGGGAGGACGGGGAGCTGTTTTTT
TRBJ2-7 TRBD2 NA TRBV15 CATSRDELAGEEQYF TGTGCCACCAGCAGAGATGAACTAGCGGGGGAAGAGCAGTACTTC
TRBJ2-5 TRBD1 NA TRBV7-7 CASSPGTGGSLGETQYF TGTGCTAGCAGCCCCGGGACAGGGGGATCGCTCGGAGAGACCCAGTACTTC
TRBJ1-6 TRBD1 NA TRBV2 CASRSDRAYNSPLHF TGTGCCAGCAGATCGGACAGGGCCTATAATTCACCCCTCCACTTT
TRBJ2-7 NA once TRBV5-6 CASSPPRHYEQYF TGTGCCAGCAGCCCACCCCGGCACTACGAGCAGTACTTC
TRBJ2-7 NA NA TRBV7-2 CASSFDRDTTYEQYF TGTGCCAGCAGCTTTGATCGGGACACCACCTACGAGCAGTACTTC
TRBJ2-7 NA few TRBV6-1 CASSETGDYEQYF TGTGCCAGCAGTGAAACAGGTGACTACGAGCAGTACTTC
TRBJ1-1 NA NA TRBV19 CASSIDRTEAFF TGTGCCAGTAGTATAGACAGAACTGAAGCTTTCTTT
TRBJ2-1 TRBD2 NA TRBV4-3 CASSQDSPAGGWNEQFF TGCGCCAGCAGCCAAGACTCTCCTGCGGGAGGGTGGAATGAGCAGTTCTTC
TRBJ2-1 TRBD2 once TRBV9 CASSPSGSTYNEQFF TGTGCCAGCAGCCCCAGCGGGAGCACATACAATGAGCAGTTCTTC
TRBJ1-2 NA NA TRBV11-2 CASSLAGTGYTF TGTGCCAGCAGCTTAGCGGGAACTGGCTACACCTTC
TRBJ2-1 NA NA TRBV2 CASSAGHSSYNEQFF TGTGCCAGCAGTGCTGGACACAGCTCCTACAATGAGCAGTTCTTC
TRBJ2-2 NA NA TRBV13 CASSLWGLLPLANTGELFF TGTGCCAGCAGCTTATGGGGACTTTTGCCTCTCGCGAACACCGGGGAGCTGTTTTTT
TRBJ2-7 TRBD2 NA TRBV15 CATSRDRGGRYEQYF TGTGCCACCAGCAGAGATCGGGGGGGAAGGTACGAGCAGTACTTC
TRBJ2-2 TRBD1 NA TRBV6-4 CASSETGLAGELFF TGTGCCAGCAGTGAGACAGGGTTGGCCGGGGAGCTGTTTTTT
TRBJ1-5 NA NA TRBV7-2 CASSPGRIGGRGNQPQHF TGTGCCAGCAGCCCTGGGAGGATTGGCGGAAGAGGCAATCAGCCCCAGCATTTT
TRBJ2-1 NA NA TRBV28 CASSTQGLNEQFF TGTGCCAGCAGTACCCAGGGGCTTAATGAGCAGTTCTTC
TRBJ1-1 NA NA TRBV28 CASSLWVGEGDTEAFF TGTGCCAGCAGTTTATGGGTCGGCGAGGGGGACACTGAAGCTTTCTTT
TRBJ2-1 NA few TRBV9 CASSSPTGLVNEQFF TGTGCCAGCAGCTCGCCGACAGGTCTTGTGAATGAGCAGTTCTTC
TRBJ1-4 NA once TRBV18 CASSPMVTALNEKLFF TGTGCCAGCTCACCAATGGTGACAGCGCTTAATGAAAAACTGTTTTTT
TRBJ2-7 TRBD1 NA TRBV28 CASSETGRGEQYF TGTGCCAGCAGTGAGACAGGGCGTGGAGAGCAGTACTTC
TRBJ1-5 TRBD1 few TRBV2 CASSYRTGSNQPQHF TGTGCCAGCAGCTACCGGACAGGGAGCAATCAGCCCCAGCATTTT
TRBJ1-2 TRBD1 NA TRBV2 CASSHGQDSYGYTF TGTGCCAGCAGTCACGGACAGGACAGCTATGGCTACACCTTC
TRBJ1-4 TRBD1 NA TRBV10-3 CAIKDRGDEKLFF TGTGCCATCAAGGACAGGGGTGATGAAAAACTGTTTTTT
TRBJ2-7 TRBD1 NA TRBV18 CASSPPDRGELPYEQYF TGTGCCAGCTCACCCCCAGACAGGGGAGAACTACCGTACGAGCAGTACTTC
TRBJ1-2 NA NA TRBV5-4 CASSLNPTDDYGYTF TGTGCCAGCAGCCTCAACCCGACAGACGATTATGGCTACACCTTC
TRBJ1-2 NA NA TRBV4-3 CASSQAGNNYGYTF TGCGCCAGCAGCCAAGCGGGTAATAACTATGGCTACACCTTC
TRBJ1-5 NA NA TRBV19 CASRREGYSNQPQHF TGTGCCAGTAGACGAGAGGGATATAGCAATCAGCCCCAGCATTTT
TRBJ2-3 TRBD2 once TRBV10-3 CAISESGLAGGGDTQYF TGTGCCATCAGTGAGTCGGGACTAGCGGGAGGAGGGGATACGCAGTATTTT
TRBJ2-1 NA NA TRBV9 CASSWTPNNEQFF TGTGCCAGCAGTTGGACTCCCAACAATGAGCAGTTCTTC
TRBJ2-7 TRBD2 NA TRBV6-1 CASSAPTSGEPYEQYF TGTGCCAGCAGTGCTCCGACTAGCGGGGAACCCTACGAGCAGTACTTC
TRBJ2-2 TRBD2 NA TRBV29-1 CSVGAGGAGELFF TGCAGCGTTGGGGCGGGGGGCGCCGGGGAGCTGTTTTTT
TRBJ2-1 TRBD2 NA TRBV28 CASSVAVRENEQFF TGTGCCAGCAGTGTAGCGGTGCGGGAGAATGAGCAGTTCTTC
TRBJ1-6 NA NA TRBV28 CASSSLGNSPLHF TGTGCCAGCAGTTCCCTCGGTAATTCACCCCTCCACTTT
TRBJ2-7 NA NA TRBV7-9 CASSPTDEQYF TGTGCCAGCAGCCCTACGGACGAGCAGTACTTC
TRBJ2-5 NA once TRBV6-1 CASSDGLAETQYF TGTGCCAGCAGTGATGGACTGGCGGAGACCCAGTACTTC
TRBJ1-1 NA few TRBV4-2 CASSHWGVAAFF TGTGCCAGCAGCCATTGGGGGGTAGCTGCTTTCTTT
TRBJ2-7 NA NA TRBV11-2 CASSLVASISYEQYF TGTGCCAGCAGCTTAGTGGCTAGCATCTCCTACGAGCAGTACTTC
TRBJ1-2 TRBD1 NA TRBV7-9 CASSLRQGAKLGYTF TGTGCCAGCAGCCTCCGACAGGGGGCTAAATTGGGCTACACCTTC
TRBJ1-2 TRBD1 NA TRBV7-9 CASSSGTGIYDYGYTF TGTGCCAGCAGCTCCGGGACAGGGATTTATGACTATGGCTACACCTTC
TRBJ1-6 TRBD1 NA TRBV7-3 CASSLMPGGRNSPLHF TGTGCCAGCAGCTTAATGCCAGGGGGTAGAAATTCACCCCTCCACTTT